This paragraph covers one TCR beta chain sequence. The antigen remains undetermined. The sample originates from a study of T cell responses to AZD1222 COVID-19 vaccine. Using immunoSEQ multiplex PCR, the repertoire was profiled, and TCRdb retains in-frame clones only, with some absent. The sample lists over 150,000 clones; roughly 87% were seen once. Study-level findings and limits: Among those given AZD1222, only five to seven were seropositive at baseline.

Analyses pooled second doses at about 4 or about 12 weeks. Sequencing was performed on peripheral blood, taken 28 days after the second AZD1222 dose. The sequence derives from an adult who received the AZD1222 COVID-19 vaccine.

The DNA of the CDR3 is TGTGCCAGCTCACCCCCCCAGAGCTATGGCTACACCTTC. Residues: CASSPPQSYGYTF. The chain couples TRBV18 to TRBJ1-2; D is unresolved. This CDR3 is built from 13 residues. The V gene lost 3 bases and the J gene lost 4 bases, with 9 bases spanning the gap. CDR1 is KGHSH, CDR2 LQKENI, per germline.